This TCR beta chain came from a study of blood T cell repertoires in COVID-19. In the source study's methods: From reference gene primer amplification, estimates of nucleated cell counts were derived. The method was immunoSEQ multiplex PCR; TCRdb's version includes in-frame clones alone and lacks a portion of them. V, J and clone size are taken as reported in that table, and D and trimming were inferred from the DNA itself. The top ten hold about 6.9% of the sample, which has nearly 200,000 clones, roughly four fifths seen once. Sequencing used peripheral blood. This receptor was identified in a human donor with acute or convalescent COVID-19. The donor label of this sample is uncertain.

The chain's CDR3 is CASSLQGTASPATNEKLFF. The DNA for the CDR3 is TGTGCCAGCAGCCTTCAAGGGACAGCAAGTCCCGCAACTAATGAAAAACTGTTTTTT. The chain couples TRBV7-2 to TRBJ1-4; 7 bases line up with TRBD1. Germline-derived CDR1 and CDR2 are SGHTA and FQGNSA. CDR3 size: 19 residues. V dropped 5 bases and J dropped 0; count of bases not matched to a gene: 15.